The text below deals with one TCR beta chain. Its antigen is not yet known. Base qualities are missing; no much larger clone stands one base away. The immunoSEQ Assay, a bias-controlled multiplex PCR, was used to amplify TCRbeta CDR3 regions from genomic DNA. Turning to the authors' computational methods: Within the assay, amplification of reference gene primers was used to estimate how many nucleated cells each sample contained. To quantify the absolute abundance of each unique TCRbeta CDR3 rearrangement, sequence reads were collapsed and filtered. For each sample, productive Simpson clonality was calculated as the square root of Simpson's diversity index across productive rearrangements. Here the immuneACCESS table is served through TCRdb, limited to in-frame sequences with V and J called. Missing clones are a known gap in these copies; in checked studies unresolved V genes cover under half, and the rest lacks a known reason. V and J calls and clone size are those listed in that table; D and trimming were worked out from the DNA. For this sample there are almost 250,000 clones; roughly 89% appear just once. The top ten clonotypes cover approximately 4.2% of the sample.

The data were taken from a study of blood T cell repertoires in COVID-19 (dated by TCRdb to the early 2020s). About the investigation overall: Collaborator samples came from the United States, Italy and Spain and covered acute and convalescent phases of COVID-19. The material from the prospective study consisted of cDNA or gDNA derived from T cells, B-cell-depleted T cells, or PBMCs. Subjects who had been exposed to COVID-19, were actively infected with it, or had recovered from it provided the deeply sampled blood TCRbeta repertoires that made up the dataset. The repertoires were released in a freely available public database intended as a resource for research on the immune response to SARS-CoV-2. Samples were obtained from the ongoing ImmuneRACE study (first 160 participants) and from 1,200 or so subjects provided by 6 global collaborators. Sample metadata almost always included a de-identified subject ID, COVID-19 status, age in years and sex. Where available, HLA class I and class II types were obtained from metadata supplied by the sample provider rather than from assay-based typing.

Participants in the prospective study were enrolled through a virtual design, were aged about 18 to 100 years, and lived in 24 United States geographic areas. Cohort assignment in the prospective study relied on participant-reported clinical history from a screening survey and a study questionnaire. For ImmuneRACE Cohort 3, a participant was defined as recovered based on two consecutive negative NP/OP PCR tests, clearance by a healthcare professional, or resolution of symptoms. Each participant in the prospective study had whole blood, serum and a nasopharyngeal or oropharyngeal swab collected by mobile phlebotomists. Prospective study participants could optionally give additional blood draws and questionnaires over an approximately two-month period. Before DNA extraction, blood samples from the prospective study were shipped at room temperature or frozen. General study outcomes and caveats: Clinical and demographic metadata were provided uncurated, with the amount varying by source and participant.

Sample: PBMCs or T cells enriched from blood (not recorded which). This sequence was found in a woman aged 25 to 45 who had recovered from COVID-19.

Here the CDR3 is given as CATSDTEGSRSMNEQFF. The DNA sequence is as follows: TGTGCCACCAGTGATACTGAGGGTAGTAGGTCTATGAATGAGCAGTTCTTC. The sequence is built from TRBV24-1 and TRBJ2-1, and the D gene may be TRBD2, 5 bases matching. The trim is 3 bases for V and 7 bases for J, with a gap of 21 bases between the germline ends. Reading the germline V gene gives CDR1 KGHDR and CDR2 SFDVKD. Its CDR3 holds 17 amino acids, cysteine through phenylalanine. Only CDR3 DNA is held: 51 bases, read in frame from base 1.